This T cell receptor beta chain was identified in a study of post-analysis software for immune sequencing data. Study results and limitations: Controls showed lower frequencies than patients for 4 or 5 TRBV segments, and TRBV5-6, TRBV5-1 and TRBV20-1 were among these.

The CDR3 runs to 14 residues. The V gene's germline CDR1 is LGHDT and CDR2 YNNKEL (reference sequence). The ends were cut back, 7 bases at V and 8 bases at J, with 20 bases in the middle. This clonotype came up a few times. Its target is unknown. Prepared TCR beta cDNA libraries contained unique molecular identifiers. Starting from about 0.94 to 9.7 million T cells, the study yielded 500,000 or so cDNA molecules. MiXCR, run by TCRdb on the PCR reads, gives a single entry per CDR3 protein. The profile shows over 150,000 distinct CDR3 sequences, around 36% of them singletons. The rearrangement uses TRBV3-1 and TRBJ1-2, with a tentative D call TRBD1 (5 bases). This TCR came from a girl aged 10-17 years with multiple sclerosis. The sequenced sample was blood, obtained after autologous hematopoietic stem cell transplantation. This chain's CDR3 is CASTFGGQGRGYTF. The CDR3, as DNA: TGTGCCAGCACCTTCGGTGGGCAGGGCAGGGGCTACACCTTC.